This TCR beta chain emerged from a study of PD-1 blockade in classical Hodgkin lymphoma. Whole-study results and caveats: Healthy donors were reported to have higher baseline TCR diversity than newly diagnosed patients. Prior therapy or disease activity may underlie the repertoire differences, whose causes remain undefined. Complete responders' diversity at baseline resembled that of newly diagnosed patients.

Clones were read by immunoSEQ multiplex PCR, and TCRdb kept only the in-frame ones, dropping some. The data contain around 4,100 clones, about 62% of them seen just once; the ten biggest clones take up roughly 49%. This clone rates as medium-sized. Its specificity is not known. Described time point: cycle 4 day 1 (C4D1), after about 6 weeks of nivolumab. Brentuximab vedotin exposure varied among the patients, all of whom had relapsed after autologous stem cell transplantation. It was by magnetic negative selection that CD8+ T cells were isolated from thawed PBMCs. Relapsed/refractory classical Hodgkin lymphoma patients had complete, partial or progressive responses. Germline CDR1 SGHRS, CDR2 YFSETQ. The V segment lost 0 bases and the J segment 0 bases; nucleotides outside the gene matches: 16. This CDR3 is built from 20 residues.

The receptor was derived from a human donor with classical Hodgkin lymphoma. The input for sequencing was CD8+ T cells from blood, taken before the fourth cycle of nivolumab. This chain uses TRBV5-1 with TRBJ2-5; 8 positions match TRBD2. The chain's CDR3 is CASSLDPTATGGTYQETQYF. The DNA of the CDR3 is TGCGCCAGCAGCTTGGATCCTACGGCCACGGGGGGGACCTACCAAGAGACCCAGTACTTC.